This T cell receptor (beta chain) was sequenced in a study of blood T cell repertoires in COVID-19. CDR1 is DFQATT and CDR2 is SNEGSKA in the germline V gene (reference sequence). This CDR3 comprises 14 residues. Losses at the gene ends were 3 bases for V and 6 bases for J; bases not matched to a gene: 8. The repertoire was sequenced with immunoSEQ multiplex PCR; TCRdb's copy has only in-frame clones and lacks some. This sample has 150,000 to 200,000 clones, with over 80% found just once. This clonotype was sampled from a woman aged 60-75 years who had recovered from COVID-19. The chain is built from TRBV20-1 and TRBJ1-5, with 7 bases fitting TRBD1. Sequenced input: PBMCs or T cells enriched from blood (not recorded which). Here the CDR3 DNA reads TGCAGTGCTAGTGAAGGGGGCGCGGGTCAGCCCCAGCATTTT. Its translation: CSASEGGAGQPQHF.